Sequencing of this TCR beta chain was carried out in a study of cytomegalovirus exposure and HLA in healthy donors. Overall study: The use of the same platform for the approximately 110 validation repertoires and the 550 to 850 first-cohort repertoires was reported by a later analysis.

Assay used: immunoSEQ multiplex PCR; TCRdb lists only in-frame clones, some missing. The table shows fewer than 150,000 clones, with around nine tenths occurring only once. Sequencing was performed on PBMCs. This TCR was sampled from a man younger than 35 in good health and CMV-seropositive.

The CDR3 DNA sequence: TGTGCCAGCTCACCAAGGGGATCTACGGGCGAGCAGTACTTC. This codes for CASSPRGSTGEQYF. The chain links TRBV18 to TRBJ2-7, with TRBD1 as a possible D gene (5 bases). The length of the CDR3 is 14 residues. CDR1 and CDR2 (germline): KGHSH, LQKENI. Trimming shortened V by 2 bases and J by 6 bases, and 14 bases separated the two germline ends.